This is a list of T cell receptor beta chains from one sample in a study of cytomegalovirus exposure and HLA in healthy donors. Generated by immunoSEQ multiplex PCR, the TCRdb table keeps only in-frame clones and is missing some. The table includes 250,000 to 350,000 clones, just over 85% detected once. The specimen was PBMCs. These receptors originate from a man aged 35 to 55 in good health and CMV-seropositive. Each CDR3 is given with its conserved first and last residue. Each record gives: V gene, clone size, J gene, D gene, CDR3 length, CDR3 DNA, CDR3 protein. A D gene is named only where the DNA matches it firmly. Clone size is not always given. Where it is, it says once, few, many or a class for expanded clones.

v_call: TRBV7-8
clone_size: .
j_call: TRBJ2-7
d_call: TRBD2
cdr3_length: 15
cdr3_nt: TGTGCCAGCAGCTTACTTTCTAGCGGCCCAGAGAAGCAGTACTTC
cdr3_aa: CASSLLSSGPEKQYF

v_call: TRBV30
clone_size: .
j_call: TRBJ2-7
d_call: .
cdr3_length: 16
cdr3_nt: TGTGCCTGGAGTGTACCTCGCCCAGGGAGGACCTACGAGCAGTACTTC
cdr3_aa: CAWSVPRPGRTYEQYF

v_call: TRBV16
clone_size: .
j_call: TRBJ2-7
d_call: .
cdr3_length: 15
cdr3_nt: TGTGCCAGCAGCACCCAGGGCACCTCCTCCTACGAGCAGTACTTC
cdr3_aa: CASSTQGTSSYEQYF

v_call: TRBV4-1
clone_size: .
j_call: TRBJ2-2
d_call: TRBD2
cdr3_length: 16
cdr3_nt: TGCGCCAGCAGCCATCCGGGAGGGCCGGACACCGGGGAGCTGTTTTTT
cdr3_aa: CASSHPGGPDTGELFF

v_call: TRBV5-1
clone_size: few
j_call: TRBJ1-2
d_call: .
cdr3_length: 14
cdr3_nt: TGCGCCAGCAGTAGAGAGGCGGCTAACTATGGCTACACCTTC
cdr3_aa: CASSREAANYGYTF

v_call: TRBV4-3
clone_size: .
j_call: TRBJ1-1
d_call: .
cdr3_length: 16
cdr3_nt: TGCGCCAGCAGCCAAGCCCAAGGTCGGGGGAACACTGAAGCTTTCTTT
cdr3_aa: CASSQAQGRGNTEAFF

v_call: TRBV19
clone_size: .
j_call: TRBJ2-7
d_call: .
cdr3_length: 14
cdr3_nt: TGTGCCAGTAGTACCAGCGGGTTGCCCTACGAGCAGTACTTC
cdr3_aa: CASSTSGLPYEQYF

v_call: TRBV4-3
clone_size: .
j_call: TRBJ1-2
d_call: .
cdr3_length: 14
cdr3_nt: TGCGCCAGCAGCCCCCAAATCGGGTATAGCGGCTACACCTTC
cdr3_aa: CASSPQIGYSGYTF

v_call: TRBV5-1
clone_size: .
j_call: TRBJ2-7
d_call: .
cdr3_length: 13
cdr3_nt: TGCGCCAGCAGTTCGGAGGGCCTATTCGAGCAGTACTTC
cdr3_aa: CASSSEGLFEQYF

v_call: TRBV15
clone_size: .
j_call: TRBJ2-3
d_call: TRBD2
cdr3_length: 17
cdr3_nt: TGTGCCACCAGCAGGGGGACTAGCGGACCCACCACAGATACGCAGTATTTT
cdr3_aa: CATSRGTSGPTTDTQYF

v_call: TRBV28
clone_size: .
j_call: TRBJ1-4
d_call: .
cdr3_length: 15
cdr3_nt: TGTGCCAGCAGTTTCGGGGGAATAACTAATGAAAAACTGTTTTTT
cdr3_aa: CASSFGGITNEKLFF

v_call: TRBV19
clone_size: once
j_call: TRBJ2-1
d_call: TRBD2
cdr3_length: 14
cdr3_nt: TGTGCCAGTGCGACTAGCGGGAGGGGCGATGAGCAGTTCTTC
cdr3_aa: CASATSGRGDEQFF

v_call: TRBV5-8
clone_size: .
j_call: TRBJ2-1
d_call: TRBD2
cdr3_length: 16
cdr3_nt: TGTGCCAGCAGCCTTACTAGCGGGAGTAGGTCTAATGAGCAGTTCTTC
cdr3_aa: CASSLTSGSRSNEQFF

v_call: TRBV10-3
clone_size: few
j_call: TRBJ2-7
d_call: .
cdr3_length: 11
cdr3_nt: TGTGCCATCAGTGAGGCAGTAGAGCAGTACTTC
cdr3_aa: CAISEAVEQYF

v_call: TRBV30
clone_size: .
j_call: TRBJ1-1
d_call: .
cdr3_length: 15
cdr3_nt: TGTGCCTGGAGTGAAGGAGGGACGGTGAACACTGAAGCTTTCTTT
cdr3_aa: CAWSEGGTVNTEAFF

v_call: TRBV7-9
clone_size: .
j_call: TRBJ2-3
d_call: TRBD1
cdr3_length: 17
cdr3_nt: TGTGCCAGCAGCTTAGCGTGGGGACAGGGTATTTCAGATACGCAGTATTTT
cdr3_aa: CASSLAWGQGISDTQYF

v_call: TRBV19
clone_size: .
j_call: TRBJ2-7
d_call: .
cdr3_length: 14
cdr3_nt: TGTGCCAGTAGTGCTCGAAATCTAATATACGAGCAGTACTTC
cdr3_aa: CASSARNLIYEQYF

v_call: TRBV7-2
clone_size: .
j_call: TRBJ2-7
d_call: TRBD2
cdr3_length: 14
cdr3_nt: TGTGCCAGCAGCTTAGTACTAGCGGGAGACGAGCAGTACTTC
cdr3_aa: CASSLVLAGDEQYF

v_call: TRBV27
clone_size: .
j_call: TRBJ2-7
d_call: TRBD1
cdr3_length: 15
cdr3_nt: TGTGCCAGCAGTTTATCCCGGACAGGGACCTACGAGCAGTACTTC
cdr3_aa: CASSLSRTGTYEQYF

v_call: TRBV7-9
clone_size: .
j_call: TRBJ2-1
d_call: TRBD1
cdr3_length: 14
cdr3_nt: TGTGCCAGCAGCTCGGGACAGGGTATGAATGAGCAGTTCTTC
cdr3_aa: CASSSGQGMNEQFF

v_call: TRBV28
clone_size: .
j_call: TRBJ2-7
d_call: .
cdr3_length: 16
cdr3_nt: TGTGCCAGCAGTCCTTATACCGGGACTCCAACCTACGAGCAGTACTTC
cdr3_aa: CASSPYTGTPTYEQYF

v_call: TRBV5-8
clone_size: .
j_call: TRBJ2-7
d_call: TRBD1
cdr3_length: 15
cdr3_nt: TGTGCCAGCAGACGGACAGGCAGAGGATCCTACGAGCAGTACTTC
cdr3_aa: CASRRTGRGSYEQYF

v_call: TRBV9
clone_size: .
j_call: TRBJ2-7
d_call: .
cdr3_length: 15
cdr3_nt: TGTGCCAGCAGCGTAGGCGGAGGGAACATCTACGAGCAGTACTTC
cdr3_aa: CASSVGGGNIYEQYF

v_call: TRBV9
clone_size: .
j_call: TRBJ2-2
d_call: TRBD1
cdr3_length: 15
cdr3_nt: TGTGCCAGCAGCGCACAGGGGATTAGCACCGGGGAGCTGTTTTTT
cdr3_aa: CASSAQGISTGELFF

v_call: TRBV19
clone_size: .
j_call: TRBJ2-1
d_call: .
cdr3_length: 18
cdr3_nt: TGTGCCAGTAGTATGAGAGGCGGAGCCCGTCACACCTACAATGAGCAGTTCTTC
cdr3_aa: CASSMRGGARHTYNEQFF

v_call: TRBV5-1
clone_size: .
j_call: TRBJ2-7
d_call: .
cdr3_length: 16
cdr3_nt: TGCGCCAGCAGCTTGGGTGGGGGCGGGAGTATCAACGAGCAGTACTTC
cdr3_aa: CASSLGGGGSINEQYF

v_call: TRBV28
clone_size: once
j_call: TRBJ2-3
d_call: TRBD2
cdr3_length: 20
cdr3_nt: TGTGCCAGCAGTTTAGGCCCATCAACTAGCGGGGGGAAGCACACAGATACGCAGTATTTT
cdr3_aa: CASSLGPSTSGGKHTDTQYF

v_call: TRBV19
clone_size: .
j_call: TRBJ1-5
d_call: .
cdr3_length: 14
cdr3_nt: TGTGCCAGTAGTATAGATTCGGGGAATCAGCCCCAGCATTTT
cdr3_aa: CASSIDSGNQPQHF

v_call: TRBV7-2
clone_size: .
j_call: TRBJ1-1
d_call: TRBD1
cdr3_length: 15
cdr3_nt: TGTGCCAGCAGCTTTGGACAGGGAGGAACAACTGAAGCTTTCTTT
cdr3_aa: CASSFGQGGTTEAFF

v_call: TRBV6-5
clone_size: .
j_call: TRBJ1-5
d_call: .
cdr3_length: 14
cdr3_nt: TGTGCCAGCAGCCGCGGGGAGGGGAGTCAGCCCCAGCATTTT
cdr3_aa: CASSRGEGSQPQHF

v_call: TRBV9
clone_size: .
j_call: TRBJ2-3
d_call: TRBD2
cdr3_length: 14
cdr3_nt: TGTGCCAGCACCCCGGGACTAGCCACAGATACGCAGTATTTT
cdr3_aa: CASTPGLATDTQYF

v_call: TRBV7-9
clone_size: .
j_call: TRBJ1-1
d_call: .
cdr3_length: 14
cdr3_nt: TGTTCCAGCAGCACCCTCACAGGGCCTAGTGAAGCTTTCTTT
cdr3_aa: CSSSTLTGPSEAFF

v_call: TRBV19
clone_size: .
j_call: TRBJ2-1
d_call: .
cdr3_length: 15
cdr3_nt: TGTGCCAGTAGTATGCAGCCAGGGCTTTACAATGAGCAGTTCTTC
cdr3_aa: CASSMQPGLYNEQFF

v_call: TRBV11-2
clone_size: .
j_call: TRBJ2-3
d_call: .
cdr3_length: 13
cdr3_nt: TGTGCCAGCAGCTTAGTCCCAAGCGGGCCAGAGTATTTT
cdr3_aa: CASSLVPSGPEYF

v_call: TRBV4-1
clone_size: .
j_call: TRBJ2-1
d_call: TRBD2
cdr3_length: 16
cdr3_nt: TGCGCCAGCAGCCAACCTACTAGCGGTAAATACAATGAGCAGTTCTTC
cdr3_aa: CASSQPTSGKYNEQFF

v_call: TRBV7-9
clone_size: .
j_call: TRBJ2-7
d_call: .
cdr3_length: 17
cdr3_nt: TGTGCCAGCAGTCGACAGGGGGGGGCGGGAGGGGCCTACGAGCAGTACTTC
cdr3_aa: CASSRQGGAGGAYEQYF

v_call: TRBV5-1
clone_size: .
j_call: TRBJ2-2
d_call: TRBD1
cdr3_length: 15
cdr3_nt: TGCGCCAGCAGCATCACGGGGACAGACACCGGGGAGCTGTTTTTT
cdr3_aa: CASSITGTDTGELFF

v_call: TRBV6-6
clone_size: .
j_call: TRBJ1-3
d_call: .
cdr3_length: 16
cdr3_nt: TGTGCCAGCAAAGGACAAACCTCGACTCGTGGAAACACCATATATTTT
cdr3_aa: CASKGQTSTRGNTIYF

v_call: TRBV2
clone_size: .
j_call: TRBJ2-3
d_call: TRBD1
cdr3_length: 15
cdr3_nt: TGTGCCAGCAGCGGACAGGGAAGGGACACAGATACGCAGTATTTT
cdr3_aa: CASSGQGRDTDTQYF